This T cell receptor beta chain was found in a study of OX40 agonist ivuxolimab in advanced cancers. Trimming removed 6 bases from V and 4 bases from J; junction bases left unmatched: 13. Germline values: CDR1 SNHLY, CDR2 FYNNEI. This CDR3 is 17 amino acids long. The assay was immunoSEQ multiplex PCR, and TCRdb's table has in-frame clones only and misses some. The table lists tens of thousands of clones, approximately 90% of them singletons. The chain joins TRBV2 to TRBJ2-2; 8 bases agree with TRBD1. The origin of this receptor is an adult with an advanced solid tumor such as melanoma, head and neck, liver or kidney cancer. This material consisted of CD4+ or CD8+ T cells sorted from blood, taken in a trial of the OX40 agonist ivuxolimab. The CDR3 loop is CASSDQDRVSITGELFF. In DNA form, the CDR3 reads TGTGCCAGCAGCGACCAGGACAGGGTTTCGATCACCGGGGAGCTGTTTTTT.